This TCR beta chain was captured in a study of cytomegalovirus exposure and HLA in healthy donors. Study-wide context: The Caucasian-associated ancestry cluster contained 81% of the roughly 400 genotyped donors.

Each of the donors was a healthy bone marrow donor. CDR3 length: 15 amino acids. The ends were cut back, 3 bases at V and 1 base at J, with 12 bases in the middle. The V gene's germline CDR1 is ENHRY and CDR2 SYGVKD. The PCR had 60 Vbeta and 13 Jbeta primers. TCRdb's table, derived via immunoSEQ multiplex PCR, lists solely in-frame clones and lacks some. The data show 100,000 to 150,000 clones, and the top ten clones hold around 2.7%. Source material: PBMCs. This clonotype was obtained from a young man in good health and CMV-seronegative. The V call is TRBV10-3, the J call TRBJ1-1, with D possibly TRBD1 on 6 matching bases. The CDR3, as DNA: TGTGCCATCAGTGAAGTACAGGGACAGAACACTGAAGCTTTCTTT. It yields the protein CAISEVQGQNTEAFF.